This passage covers 18 T cell receptor beta chains from one sample sequenced in a study of read filtering for tumor transcriptome and immune sequencing. This library used around 0.4 ug RNA and molecular barcoded adaptors spanning alpha/delta and beta/gamma chains. Using its own MiXCR run on the reads, TCRdb lists one record per CDR3 protein. The sample has some 120,000 distinct CDR3 sequences; 10% to 15% are singletons. Sequencing was done on a sample of a population of CD138-negative cells sorted from bone marrow. The receptors were sampled from a donor at least 40 years old with multiple myeloma.

This clonotype was recorded at least ten times. V is TRBV11-2 and J is TRBJ2-7; no clear D. Per germline, CDR1 SGHAT and CDR2 FQNNGV. The CDR3 has 15 amino acids. Trimming cost V 5 bases and J 0 bases, with 14 bases left between them. The CDR3: CASSRDTILSYEQYF. The CDR3 coding sequence is TGTGCCAGCAGCCGCGACACTATTCTCTCCTACGAGCAGTACTTC.

This clonotype appeared many times. The chain joins TRBV6-5 to TRBJ2-7, with 8 bases matching TRBD2. CDR1 MNHEY and CDR2 SVGAGI come from the germline V gene. V gave up 5 bases and J gave up 3 bases; unmatched junction bases: 6. The CDR3 extends over 14 amino acids. Here the CDR3 DNA reads TGTGCCAGCAGTAAGCTAGCGGGTGGCTACGAGCAGTACTTC. This codes for CASSKLAGGYEQYF.

In this sample, this clonotype turned up many times. This CDR3 reads CSAGELAGDNEQFF. The CDR3 region has the DNA TGCAGCGCCGGGGAGCTAGCGGGAGACAATGAGCAGTTCTTC. This chain joins TRBV29-1 and TRBJ2-1; 10 bases line up with TRBD2. This CDR3 is 14 amino acids long. Trimming cost V 7 bases and J 5 bases; bases outside gene matches: 8. CDR1 is SQVTM, CDR2 ANQGSEA, per germline.

This clonotype appeared many times. The genes are TRBV3-1 and TRBJ2-3, with 7 positions matching TRBD2. V trimming: 4 bases; J trimming: 0 bases; junction bases outside the gene matches: 1. The CDR3 sequence is 14 residues long. The germline V gene encodes CDR1 LGHDT and CDR2 YNNKEL (reference sequence). CDR3 DNA sequence: TGTGCCAGCAGCCGCGGGGGAAGCACAGATACGCAGTATTTT. The encoded protein is CASSRGGSTDTQYF.

This clonotype has a count of ten or more. Written as DNA, the CDR3 is TGTGCCAGTAGTTTAGCGGGGATCCATCAGCCCCAGCATTTT. Protein product: CASSLAGIHQPQHF. The gene calls are TRBV19 and TRBJ1-5, with D uncertain. This CDR3 is built from 14 residues. The germline V gene encodes CDR1 LNHDA and CDR2 SQIVND (reference sequence). The V gene lost 5 bases and the J gene lost 5 bases, with 13 bases spanning the gap.

The chain joins TRBV6-5 to TRBJ2-5; possible D gene TRBD2, 5 bases. The CDR3 spans 15 residues. The V gene's germline CDR1 is MNHEY and CDR2 SVGAGI. V was trimmed by 4 bases and J by 2 bases, leaving 14 bases between them. The CDR3 protein is CASSSGGLSQETQYF. CDR3 coding DNA: TGTGCCAGCAGTTCCGGCGGGCTATCACAAGAGACCCAGTACTTC.

This clonotype has a count of ten or more. CDR3 sequence reads: CASSPQTGSYTF. CDR3 in DNA: TGCGCCAGCAGCCCCCAAACAGGGTCGTACACCTTC. V is TRBV5-1 and J is TRBJ1-2; D is possibly TRBD1 (6 bases). The length of the CDR3 is 12 residues. The germline CDR1 and CDR2 sequences are SGHRS and YFSETQ. The V end lost 4 bases, the J end lost 11 bases, and 15 bases lay between the germline ends. The full variable domain, completed using reference TRBV5-1 and TRBJ1-2, is KAGVTQTPRYLIKTRGQQVTLSCSPISGHRSVSWYQQTPGQGLQFLFEYFSETQRNKGNFPGRFSGRQFSNSRSEMNVSTLELGDSALYLCASSPQTGSYTFGSGTRLTVV.

This clonotype was detected a few times. It may be a read error: a sequence one base away is much more abundant. The V call is TRBV29-1, the J call TRBJ2-1, with 8 bases lining up with TRBD2. The CDR3 has 18 amino acids. The V gene's germline CDR1 is SQVTM and CDR2 ANQGSEA. In nucleotides, the CDR3 is TGCAGCGCCCTCCCCGAGCGGGGGCGTATTAACTCCTACGATGAGCAGTTCTTC. This translates into CSALPERGRINSYDEQFF.

In this sample, this clonotype turned up many times. The chain joins TRBV6-5 to TRBJ1-4; maybe TRBD1 (5 bases). There are 15 residues in the CDR3. Trimming removed 4 bases at V and 5 bases at J, with 14 bases between. Germline V CDR1 and CDR2: MNHEY, SVGAGI. The CDR3 protein is CASSSPGRPNEKLFF. The DNA for the CDR3 is TGTGCCAGCAGTTCGCCGGGACGGCCGAATGAAAAACTGTTTTTT.

On this clonotype itself: A much bigger clone sits one base away, suggesting this may be a read error. The chain is built from TRBV25-1 and TRBJ1-1; D is unresolved. Germline V gene lookup returns CDR1 MGHDK and CDR2 SYGVNS. V gave up 6 bases and J gave up 4 bases, with 21 bases separating them. This CDR3 comprises 16 residues. CDR3 DNA: TGTGCCAGCAGGCCTGTGTTGGGGAGTGGAGGCACTGAAGCTTTCTTT. Amino acids: CASRPVLGSGGTEAFF. The variable domain in full, completed from reference TRBV25-1 and TRBJ1-1, reads EADIYQTPRYLVIGTGKKITLECSQTMGHDKMYWYQQDPGMELHLIHYSYGVNSTEKGDLSSESTVSRIRTEHFPLTLESARPSHTSQYLCASRPVLGSGGTEAFFGQGTRLTVV.

There are many counts of this clonotype. The chain has TRBV29-1 and TRBJ2-1; D is possibly TRBD2 (6 bases). V lost 1 base and J lost 8, with 18 bases in between. CDR3 size: 15 residues. Germline assignment: CDR1 SQVTM and CDR2 ANQGSEA. CDR3 sequence: CSVEAPYGREDEQFF. DNA for the CDR3: TGCAGCGTTGAAGCCCCATACGGAAGGGAGGATGAGCAGTTCTTC.

This clonotype was seen a handful of times. A single base separates this from a much larger clone, so it may be a read error. V is TRBV29-1 and J is TRBJ2-1; D gene unclear. The CDR3 runs 11 residues. Germline V lookup: CDR1 SQVTM, CDR2 ANQGSEA. The V end was cut by 7 bases, the J end by 6 bases, with 10 bases between. In DNA, the CDR3 is TGCAGCGCCAGGAGCGCCAATGAGCAGTTCTTC. Translation: CSARSANEQFF.

This clonotype was picked up many times. The CDR3 loop is CASSVGGTEAFF. The DNA of the CDR3 is TGTGCCAGCAGCGTGGGGGGCACTGAAGCTTTCTTT. The J gene is TRBJ1-1, the V gene TRBV2, with D maybe TRBD1 (5 bases). Germline CDR1 reads SNHLY; CDR2 reads FYNNEI. CDR3 size: 12 residues. Between the trimmed V and J ends, which lost 6 bases and 4 bases, there was a span of 9 bases.

Ten or more counts support this clonotype. The J gene is TRBJ2-1, the V gene TRBV7-8, with 9 bases matching TRBD2. V trimming: 1 base; J trimming: 2 bases; junction bases outside the gene matches: 3. CDR1 is SGHVS and CDR2 is FQNEAQ in the germline V gene. The CDR3 has 16 residues. The CDR3 bases are TGTGCCAGCAGCTTAGAGCCTAGCGGGACCTACAATGAGCAGTTCTTC. Residues: CASSLEPSGTYNEQFF.

This clonotype came up many times. An end of the junction differs from the germline gene, which may be a read error. The chain combines TRBV7-2 with TRBJ1-1, with 8 bases aligning to TRBD1. The CDR3 is made up of 14 amino acids. Germline V gene sequence: CDR1 SGHTA, CDR2 FQGNSA. CDR3 DNA: TGCGCCAGCAGCCAGGGACAGGTGAACACTGAAGCTTTCTTT. Protein: CASSQGQVNTEAFF.

This clonotype was counted many times. The J gene is TRBJ2-2, the V gene TRBV12-3 or TRBV12-4; 7 bases map to TRBD2. This CDR3 has 15 residues. V was pared by 2 bases and J by 1 base, with 1 base of the junction left unmatched. The CDR3 spells CASSLLAENTGELFF. For the CDR3, the DNA is TGTGCCAGCAGTTTACTAGCGGAGAACACCGGGGAGCTGTTTTTT.

This clonotype was counted between two and nine times. The chain joins TRBV12-3 or TRBV12-4 to TRBJ1-2, with D perhaps matching TRBD1 (5 bases). The length of the CDR3 is 15 residues. Trimming removed 5 bases from V and 0 bases from J, with 13 bases in between. The CDR3 sequence: CASSVRDRPNYGYTF. The CDR3 DNA is TGTGCCAGCAGTGTCCGGGACCGACCTAACTATGGCTACACCTTC.

This clonotype was observed a few times. The J gene is TRBJ1-1, the V gene TRBV30; D is unclear. V was clipped by 5 bases and J by 1 base, with 11 bases between them. Germline CDR1 reads GTSNPN; CDR2 reads SVGIG (reference sequence). This CDR3 contains 13 residues. The DNA for the CDR3 is TGTGCCTGGGATCGCGGCGAGAACACTGAAGCTTTCTTT. It specifies CAWDRGENTEAFF.